The T cell receptor beta chain under discussion was sequenced for a study of cytomegalovirus exposure and HLA in healthy donors. Study conclusions and caveats: It was fewer than 200 TCR beta chains that were listed as cytomegalovirus-associated. Reported performance of the classifier showed diagnosis of cytomegalovirus status with high specificity and sensitivity.

These donors were members of the 120-subject validation cohort, a group separate from the approximately 670-subject first cohort. Trimming pared 3 bases from V and 7 bases from J, leaving 16 bases between. The CDR3 totals 15 residues. Germline CDR1 SGHRS, CDR2 YFSETQ. To note about this clone: Antigen unknown.

The method was immunoSEQ multiplex PCR; TCRdb's version includes in-frame clones alone and lacks a portion of them. The sample has some 130,000 clones; almost 85% are singletons. The sequence came from a woman in her 30s in good health and CMV-seronegative. The J gene is TRBJ1-4, the V gene TRBV5-1, with a possible D match to TRBD1 (6 bases). The sample comprised PBMCs. The CDR3 region has the DNA TGCGCCAGCAGCTCCGGACAGACCAAGTCTGAAAAACTGTTTTTT. Its protein product is CASSSGQTKSEKLFF.